This T cell receptor beta chain originates from a study of T cells in Graves' hyperthyroidism and ophthalmopathy. Study observations and caveats: Separating ophthalmopathy from stable hyperthyroidism was achieved by a 13 V-J model.

There are many counts of this clonotype. Its specificity is unknown. Orbital computed tomography, thyroid ultrasound, serum thyroxine and TRAb, and clinical symptoms together informed the diagnoses. PBMCs were sourced from approximately 9 ml fresh peripheral blood. TCR beta CDR3 sequences were amplified from RNA transcripts. In the first-round RT-PCR of the TCR CDR3, the HTBI primer set was used. In TCRdb, the multiplex PCR reads were re-called with MiXCR into one record per CDR3 protein. The table lists a few hundred thousand distinct CDR3 sequences, roughly 15% of them singletons, with 15% to 20% in the top ten. The sample was blood. The source is a young woman with Graves' ophthalmopathy.

DNA of the CDR3: TGCAGTGCCGGGCCGGGACAGGCTGAAATCCCTGGAAACACCATATATTTT. This codes for CSAGPGQAEIPGNTIYF. The V gene is TRBV20-1, the J gene TRBJ1-3, with 8 bases that match TRBD1. CDR1 and CDR2 (germline): DFQATT, SNEGSKA (reference sequence). Trimming took 6 bases from V and 2 from J; bases not matched to a gene: 15. The CDR3 length is 17 residues.